This is a list of T cell receptor beta chains from one sample in a study of spatial heterogeneity in lung cancer. MiXCR was run by TCRdb on the 5' RACE reads, yielding one entry per CDR3 protein. The profile covers tens of thousands of distinct CDR3 sequences, with roughly 3% appearing a single time and under 40% taken by the ten largest. This material consisted of normal lung tissue next to the tumor, taken at surgery. These receptors originate from a male donor with early-stage non-small cell lung cancer. Each CDR3 is given with its conserved first and last residue. The order of the fields is clone size, D gene, J gene, CDR3 length, V gene, CDR3 DNA, CDR3 protein. A D gene is named only where the DNA matches it firmly. Rows may omit the clone size; those that give it use once, few, many or a size class.

>.|.|TRBJ2-3|12|TRBV18
TGTGCCAACTCACCCCTTGGAGATACGCAGTATTTT
CANSPLGDTQYF
>many|.|TRBJ2-3|12|TRBV6-2/TRBV6-3
TGTGCCAGCAGTCCCGACCGAAATACGCAGTATTTT
CASSPDRNTQYF
>few|.|TRBJ1-2|14|TRBV20-1
TGCAGTCCCGAGGGGAGGGTTCTGGACTATGGCTACACCTTC
CSPEGRVLDYGYTF
>.|TRBD2|TRBJ2-1|15|TRBV19
TGTGCCAGTAGTATAGCGGGAGGGCCTCCTACTGAGCAGTTCTTC
CASSIAGGPPTEQFF
>.|.|TRBJ2-6|15|TRBV28
TGTGCCAGCAGTCCTACTGCATCCGGGGCCAACGTCCTGACTTTC
CASSPTASGANVLTF
>many|.|TRBJ1-1|15|TRBV5-1
TGCGCCAGCAGCTTGGCGCAGGATCGGAACACTGAAGCTTTCTTT
CASSLAQDRNTEAFF
>few|TRBD2|TRBJ2-3|16|TRBV20-1
TGCAGTGCTTTCGCTAGCGGGGGGTTCCGCACAGATACGCAGTATTTT
CSAFASGGFRTDTQYF
>many|.|TRBJ2-5|13|TRBV28
TGTGCCAGCAGTTTTTCGGCAGCAGAGACCCAGTACTTC
CASSFSAAETQYF
>many|TRBD1|TRBJ1-6|17|TRBV6-5
TGTGCCAGCAGTCGAACTCCGGGACAGGGGGCGGGTTCACCCCTCCACTTT
CASSRTPGQGAGSPLHF
>many|.|TRBJ2-7|14|TRBV20-1
TGCAGTGCTAGAGATGTCAGGGGCGACTACGAGCAGTACTTC
CSARDVRGDYEQYF
>many|TRBD1|TRBJ2-3|15|TRBV6-2/TRBV6-3
TGTGCCAGCATTCCGACAGGGGCGGCGACAGATACGCAGTATTTT
CASIPTGAATDTQYF
>many|.|TRBJ2-2|14|TRBV29-1
TGCAGCGCCCCCGGGACTGCGAACACCGGGGAGCTGTTTTTT
CSAPGTANTGELFF
>many|TRBD2|TRBJ2-3|13|TRBV20-1
TGCAGTTTAACCAGCGGGAGATCAGATACGCAGTATTTT
CSLTSGRSDTQYF
>many|.|TRBJ2-3|14|TRBV6-6
TGTGCCAGCAGAGGACCACTCGGGACAGATACGCAGTATTTT
CASRGPLGTDTQYF
>many|.|TRBJ1-6|12|TRBV4-2
TGTGCCAGCAGCCATCTTATGGGGCCCCTCCACTTT
CASSHLMGPLHF
>many|.|TRBJ1-2|15|TRBV14
TGTGCCAGCAGCCAAGACTTAATGGGCCCCCGAGGCTACACCTTC
CASSQDLMGPRGYTF
>many|TRBD2|TRBJ2-7|16|TRBV9
TGTGCCAGCAGCGCGGGACTAGCGGGAGTTCCACACGAGCAGTACTTC
CASSAGLAGVPHEQYF
>few|.|TRBJ1-2|14|TRBV6-5
TGTGCCAGCAGTTATCGTCGCCTGTACCATGGCTACACCTTC
CASSYRRLYHGYTF
>many|TRBD1|TRBJ1-1|15|TRBV12-3/TRBV12-4
TGTGCCAGCAGTTTAGGGGGGACAGGGCGAACTGAAGCTTTCTTT
CASSLGGTGRTEAFF
>many|.|TRBJ1-1|16|TRBV5-1
TGCGCCAGCAGCTTGAACGTCAGGGGCTGGAACACTGAAGCTTTCTTT
CASSLNVRGWNTEAFF
>many|.|TRBJ1-1|13|TRBV28
TGTGCCAGCCGTATATCTGGGAGCACTGAAGCTTTCTTT
CASRISGSTEAFF
>.|.|TRBJ1-5|13|TRBV15
TGTGCCACCAGCAGGGCCAGGGATCAGCCCCAGCATTTT
CATSRARDQPQHF
>many|TRBD2|TRBJ2-3|16|TRBV10-2
TGCGCCAGCACGCGGTTGGAGCGGGGCCCTGGGGATACGCAGTATTTT
CASTRLERGPGDTQYF
>.|.|TRBJ1-5|14|TRBV5-5
TGTGCCAGCAGCTTTGTAGGGGGTAATCAGCCCCAGCATTTT
CASSFVGGNQPQHF
>many|.|TRBJ1-1|14|TRBV7-6
TGTGCCAGCACCCCCGGCGAGGGGAACACTGAAGCTTTCTTT
CASTPGEGNTEAFF
>few|TRBD1|TRBJ2-7|15|TRBV7-2
TGTGCCAGCAGCTTGCGGGGACAGGGTCTCTACGAGCAGTACTTC
CASSLRGQGLYEQYF
>many|.|TRBJ1-4|13|TRBV11-2
TGTGCCAGCAGCCTCCAGGGATTTGAAAAACTGTTTTTT
CASSLQGFEKLFF
>many|.|TRBJ2-5|11|TRBV6-5
TGTGCCAGCAAGGACCAAGAGACCCAGTACTTC
CASKDQETQYF
>many|TRBD1|TRBJ2-1|17|TRBV3-1
TGTGCCAGCAGCCAAAACCTGTTCGGGACAGGGTCCAATGAGCAGTTCTTC
CASSQNLFGTGSNEQFF
>.|TRBD1|TRBJ2-2|16|TRBV7-9
TGTGCCAGCAGCTTCGCAGGGGGCGCCAGGGCCGGGGAGCTGTTTTTT
CASSFAGGARAGELFF
>.|.|TRBJ2-5|12|TRBV5-1
TGCGCCAGCAGCAAGACGAGAGAGACCCAGTACTTC
CASSKTRETQYF
>many|.|TRBJ1-5|13|TRBV5-1
TGCGCCAGCAGCTTGGCCGAGAATCAGCCCCAGCATTTT
CASSLAENQPQHF
>many|.|TRBJ1-2|12|TRBV6-5
TGTGCCACCAAAGCGGCTAACTATGGCTACACCTTC
CATKAANYGYTF
>many|.|TRBJ2-7|16|TRBV20-1
TGCAGTGCTTTCCGGACATGGACGCCAGAGGCCTACGAGCAGTACTTC
CSAFRTWTPEAYEQYF
>many|.|TRBJ2-3|14|TRBV5-1
TGCGCCAGCAGGTTTGACTTCTTCACAGATACGCAGTATTTT
CASRFDFFTDTQYF
>many|.|TRBJ2-3|14|TRBV10-3
TGTGCCTCTCGGATTAGCGGAGACACAGATACGCAGTATTTT
CASRISGDTDTQYF
>many|TRBD1|TRBJ1-3|13|TRBV20-1
TGCAGTGCTCGGACAGGGGGAGGAAACACCATATATTTT
CSARTGGGNTIYF
>many|.|TRBJ1-5|13|TRBV6-1
TGTGCCAGTTGCGACTGGGGCAATCAGCCCCAGCATTTT
CASCDWGNQPQHF
>many|.|TRBJ1-3|15|TRBV6-5
TGTGCCAGCAGTTACAGTCTTACTTCTGGAAACACCATATATTTT
CASSYSLTSGNTIYF
>many|.|TRBJ2-3|14|TRBV7-2
TGTGCCAGCAGCTTAAGACTAACCACAGATACGCAGTATTTT
CASSLRLTTDTQYF
>many|TRBD2|TRBJ2-1|14|TRBV12-3/TRBV12-4
TGTGCCAGCAAGCCGGGGACTAGCGTGTATGAGCAGTTCTTC
CASKPGTSVYEQFF
>many|TRBD1|TRBJ1-2|13|TRBV12-3/TRBV12-4
TGTGCCAGCAGTTGGGGACAGGGGCGAGGCTACACCTTC
CASSWGQGRGYTF
>.|.|TRBJ2-5|16|TRBV9
TGTGCCAGCACCACAGGGCCGTTGGTTTGGAAAGAGACCCAGTACTTC
CASTTGPLVWKETQYF
>many|.|TRBJ2-2|14|TRBV5-1
TGCGCCAGCAGCTTGCTGGGTCAGCACGGGGAGCTGTTTTTT
CASSLLGQHGELFF
>.|.|TRBJ1-6|14|TRBV2
TGTGCCAGCAGTGAGCCAGGTGAGGGGTCACCCCTCCACTTT
CASSEPGEGSPLHF